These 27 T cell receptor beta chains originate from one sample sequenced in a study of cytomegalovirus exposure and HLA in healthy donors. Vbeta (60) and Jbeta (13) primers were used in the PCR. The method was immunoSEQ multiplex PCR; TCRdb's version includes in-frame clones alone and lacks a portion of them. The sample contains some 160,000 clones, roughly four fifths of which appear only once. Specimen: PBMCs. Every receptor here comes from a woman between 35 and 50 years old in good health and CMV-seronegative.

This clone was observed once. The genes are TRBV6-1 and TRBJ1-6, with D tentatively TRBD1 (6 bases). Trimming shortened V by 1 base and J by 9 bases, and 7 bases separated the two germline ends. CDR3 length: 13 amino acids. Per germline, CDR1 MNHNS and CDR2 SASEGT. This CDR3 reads CASSEDRVSPLHF. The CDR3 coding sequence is TGTGCCAGCAGTGAAGACAGGGTTTCACCCCTCCACTTT.

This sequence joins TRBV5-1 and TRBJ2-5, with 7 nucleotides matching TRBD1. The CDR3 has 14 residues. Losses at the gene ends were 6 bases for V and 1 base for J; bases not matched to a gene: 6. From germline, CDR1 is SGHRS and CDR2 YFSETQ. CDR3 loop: CASMLRGIQETQYF. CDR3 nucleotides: TGCGCCAGCATGCTCAGGGGGATCCAAGAGACCCAGTACTTC. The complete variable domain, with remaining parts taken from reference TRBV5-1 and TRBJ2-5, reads KAGVTQTPRYLIKTRGQQVTLSCSPISGHRSVSWYQQTPGQGLQFLFEYFSETQRNKGNFPGRFSGRQFSNSRSEMNVSTLELGDSALYLCASMLRGIQETQYFGPGTRLLVL.

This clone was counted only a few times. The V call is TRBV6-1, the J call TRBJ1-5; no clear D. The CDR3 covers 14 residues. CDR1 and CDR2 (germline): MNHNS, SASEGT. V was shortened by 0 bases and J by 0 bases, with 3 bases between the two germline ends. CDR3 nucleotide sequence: TGTGCCAGCAGTGAAGCCGGTAGCAATCAGCCCCAGCATTTT. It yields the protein CASSEAGSNQPQHF.

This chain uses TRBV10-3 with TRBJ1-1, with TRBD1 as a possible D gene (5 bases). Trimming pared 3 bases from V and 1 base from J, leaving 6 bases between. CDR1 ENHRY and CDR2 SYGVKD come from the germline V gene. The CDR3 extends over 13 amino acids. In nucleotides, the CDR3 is TGTGCCATCAGTGACAGGGAGAACACTGAAGCTTTCTTT. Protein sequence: CAISDRENTEAFF.

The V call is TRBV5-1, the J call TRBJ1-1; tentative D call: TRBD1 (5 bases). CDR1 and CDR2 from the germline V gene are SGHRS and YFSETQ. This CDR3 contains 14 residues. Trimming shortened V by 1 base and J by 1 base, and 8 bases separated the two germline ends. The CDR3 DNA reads TGCGCCAGCAGCTTGTGGGGCGGGAACACTGAAGCTTTCTTT. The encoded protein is CASSLWGGNTEAFF.

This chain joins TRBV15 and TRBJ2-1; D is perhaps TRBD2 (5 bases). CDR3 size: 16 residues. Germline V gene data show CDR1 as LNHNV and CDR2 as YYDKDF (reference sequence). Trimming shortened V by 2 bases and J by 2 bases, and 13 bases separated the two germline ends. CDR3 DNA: TGTGCCACCAGCAGACTGACGAGGGCGCCCTACAATGAGCAGTTCTTC. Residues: CATSRLTRAPYNEQFF.

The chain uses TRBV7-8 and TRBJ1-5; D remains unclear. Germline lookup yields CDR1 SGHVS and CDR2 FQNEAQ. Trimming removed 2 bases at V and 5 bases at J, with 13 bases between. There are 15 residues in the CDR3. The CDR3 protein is CASSLMYGYDQPQHF. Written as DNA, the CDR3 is TGTGCCAGCAGCTTAATGTACGGGTACGATCAGCCCCAGCATTTT.

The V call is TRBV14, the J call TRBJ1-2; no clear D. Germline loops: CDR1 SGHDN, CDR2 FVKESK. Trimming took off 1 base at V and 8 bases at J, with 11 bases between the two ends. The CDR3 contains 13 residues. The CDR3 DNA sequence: TGTGCCAGCAGCCAAGCCATGGCGGGAGGCTACACCTTC. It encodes CASSQAMAGGYTF.

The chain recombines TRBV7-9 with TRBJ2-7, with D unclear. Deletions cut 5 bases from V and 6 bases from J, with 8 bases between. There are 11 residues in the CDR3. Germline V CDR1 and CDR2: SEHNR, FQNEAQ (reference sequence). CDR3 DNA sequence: TGTGCCAGCAGCGGAGCTCCCGAGCAGTACTTC. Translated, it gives CASSGAPEQYF.

The CDR3 spells CASRDDGEGTGELFF. CDR3 DNA sequence: TGCGCCAGCAGAGACGACGGGGAGGGCACCGGGGAGCTGTTTTTT. The chain employs TRBV10-2 and TRBJ2-2; 7 positions agree with TRBD2. The CDR3 has 15 residues. Per germline, CDR1 WSHSY and CDR2 SAAADI. V was clipped by 6 bases and J by 4 bases; unmatched bases: 8.

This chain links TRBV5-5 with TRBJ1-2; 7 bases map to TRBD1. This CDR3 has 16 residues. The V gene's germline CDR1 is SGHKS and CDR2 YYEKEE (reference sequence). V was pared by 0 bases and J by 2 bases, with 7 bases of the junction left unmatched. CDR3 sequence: CASSLAGDSANYGYTF. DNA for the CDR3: TGTGCCAGCAGCTTGGCCGGGGACAGCGCCAACTATGGCTACACCTTC.

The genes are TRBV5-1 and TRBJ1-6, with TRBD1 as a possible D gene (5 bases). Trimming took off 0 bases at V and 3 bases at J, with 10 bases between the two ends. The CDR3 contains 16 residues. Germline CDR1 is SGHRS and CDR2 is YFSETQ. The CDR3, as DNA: TGCGCCAGCAGCTTGGTCCCCAGGGACTATAATTCACCCCTCCACTTT. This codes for CASSLVPRDYNSPLHF.

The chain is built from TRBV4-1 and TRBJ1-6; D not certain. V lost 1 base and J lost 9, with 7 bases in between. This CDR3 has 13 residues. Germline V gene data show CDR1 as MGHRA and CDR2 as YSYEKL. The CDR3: CASSQGLISPLHF. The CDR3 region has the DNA TGCGCCAGCAGCCAAGGACTAATTTCACCCCTCCACTTT.

The CDR3 here is CASSQDWTEAFF. Written as DNA, the CDR3 is TGTGCCAGCAGCCAAGACTGGACAGAAGCTTTCTTT. V usage is TRBV14 and J usage is TRBJ1-1; D possibly corresponds to TRBD1 (5 bases). V lost 0 bases and J lost 8, with 7 bases in between. Germline V CDR1 and CDR2: SGHDN, FVKESK. There are 12 residues in the CDR3.

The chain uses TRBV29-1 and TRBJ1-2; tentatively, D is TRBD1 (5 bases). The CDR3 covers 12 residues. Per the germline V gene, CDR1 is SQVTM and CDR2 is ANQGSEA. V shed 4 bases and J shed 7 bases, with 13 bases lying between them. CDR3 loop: CSVGLGGGGYTF. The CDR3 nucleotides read TGCAGCGTTGGTTTGGGGGGGGGTGGCTACACCTTC. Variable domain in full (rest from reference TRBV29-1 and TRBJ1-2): SAVISQKPSRDICQRGTSLTIQCQVDSQVTMMFWYRQQPGQSLTLIATANQGSEATYESGFVIDKFPISRPNLTFSTLTVSNMSPEDSSIYLCSVGLGGGGYTFGSGTRLTVV.

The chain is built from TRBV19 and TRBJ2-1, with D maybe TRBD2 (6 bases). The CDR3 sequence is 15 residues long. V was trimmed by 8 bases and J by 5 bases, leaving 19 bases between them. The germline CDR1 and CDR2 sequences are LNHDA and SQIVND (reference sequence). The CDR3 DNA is TGTGCCAGTTCTCGCCTGGCTAGCGAAGACAATGAGCAGTTCTTC. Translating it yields CASSRLASEDNEQFF.

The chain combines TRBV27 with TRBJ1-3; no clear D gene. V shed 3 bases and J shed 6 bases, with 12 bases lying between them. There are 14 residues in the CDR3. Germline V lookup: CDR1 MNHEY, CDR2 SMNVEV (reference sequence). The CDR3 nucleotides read TGTGCCAGCAGTTTGGGGAGACAAACAAACACCATATATTTT. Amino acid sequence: CASSLGRQTNTIYF.

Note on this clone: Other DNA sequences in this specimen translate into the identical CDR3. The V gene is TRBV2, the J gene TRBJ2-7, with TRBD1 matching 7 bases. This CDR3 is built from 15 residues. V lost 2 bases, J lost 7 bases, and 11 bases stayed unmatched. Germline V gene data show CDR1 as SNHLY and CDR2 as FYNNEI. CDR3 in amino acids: CASSESSDRTLEQYF. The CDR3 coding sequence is TGTGCCAGCAGTGAATCTTCGGACAGGACTTTGGAGCAGTACTTC.

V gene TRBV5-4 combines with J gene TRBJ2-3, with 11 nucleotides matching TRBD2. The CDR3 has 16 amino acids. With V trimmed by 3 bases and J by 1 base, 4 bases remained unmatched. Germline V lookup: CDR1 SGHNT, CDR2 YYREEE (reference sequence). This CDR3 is CASSSLSGGGTDTQYF. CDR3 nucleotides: TGTGCCAGCAGCTCGCTTAGCGGGGGGGGCACAGATACGCAGTATTTT.

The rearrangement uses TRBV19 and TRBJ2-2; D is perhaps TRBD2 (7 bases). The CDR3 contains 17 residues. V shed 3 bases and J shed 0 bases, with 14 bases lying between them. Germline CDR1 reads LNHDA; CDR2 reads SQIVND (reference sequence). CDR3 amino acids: CASSIRGGRPNTGELFF. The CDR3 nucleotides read TGTGCCAGTAGTATCCGCGGGGGCCGGCCGAACACCGGGGAGCTGTTTTTT. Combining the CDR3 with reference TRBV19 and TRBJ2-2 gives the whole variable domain DGGITQSPKYLFRKEGQNVTLSCEQNLNHDAMYWYRQDPGQGLRLIYYSQIVNDFQKGDIAEGYSVSREKKESFPLTVTSAQKNPTAFYLCASSIRGGRPNTGELFFGEGSRLTVL.

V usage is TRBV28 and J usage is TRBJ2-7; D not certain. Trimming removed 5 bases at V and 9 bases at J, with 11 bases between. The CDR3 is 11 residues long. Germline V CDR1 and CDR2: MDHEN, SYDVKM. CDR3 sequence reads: CASSQPEAQYF. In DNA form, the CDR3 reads TGTGCCAGCAGTCAACCAGAGGCGCAGTACTTC.

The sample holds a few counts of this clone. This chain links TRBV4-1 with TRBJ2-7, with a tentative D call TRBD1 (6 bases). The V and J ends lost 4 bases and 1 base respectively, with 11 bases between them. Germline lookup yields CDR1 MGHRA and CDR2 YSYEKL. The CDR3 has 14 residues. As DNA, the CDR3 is TGCGCCAGCAGCCGTGGGACACTTTCCTACGAGCAGTACTTC. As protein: CASSRGTLSYEQYF.

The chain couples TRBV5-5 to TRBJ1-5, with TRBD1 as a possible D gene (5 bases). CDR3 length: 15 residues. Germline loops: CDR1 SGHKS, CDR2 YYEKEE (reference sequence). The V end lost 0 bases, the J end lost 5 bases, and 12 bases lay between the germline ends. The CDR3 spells CASSLGTRLDQPQHF. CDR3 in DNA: TGTGCCAGCAGCTTGGGGACAAGACTCGATCAGCCCCAGCATTTT.

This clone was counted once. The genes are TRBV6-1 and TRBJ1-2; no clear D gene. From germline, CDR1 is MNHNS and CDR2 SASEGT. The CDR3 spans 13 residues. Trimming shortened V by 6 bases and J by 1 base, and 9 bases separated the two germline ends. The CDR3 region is CASSAPGNYGYTF. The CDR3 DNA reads TGTGCCAGCAGCGCCCCGGGTAACTATGGCTACACCTTC.

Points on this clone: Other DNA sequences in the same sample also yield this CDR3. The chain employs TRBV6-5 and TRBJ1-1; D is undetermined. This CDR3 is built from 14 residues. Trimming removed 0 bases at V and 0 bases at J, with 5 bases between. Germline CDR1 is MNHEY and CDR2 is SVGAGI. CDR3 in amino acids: CASSYSRVNTEAFF. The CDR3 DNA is TGTGCCAGCAGTTACTCGAGAGTGAACACTGAAGCTTTCTTT.

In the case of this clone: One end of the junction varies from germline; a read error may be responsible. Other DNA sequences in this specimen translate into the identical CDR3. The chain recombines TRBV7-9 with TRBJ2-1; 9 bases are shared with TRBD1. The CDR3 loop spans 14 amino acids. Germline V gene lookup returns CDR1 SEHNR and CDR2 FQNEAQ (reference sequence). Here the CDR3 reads CASSLQGAHYEQFF. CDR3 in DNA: TGTGCTAGCAGCTTACAGGGGGCGCATTATGAGCAGTTCTTC.

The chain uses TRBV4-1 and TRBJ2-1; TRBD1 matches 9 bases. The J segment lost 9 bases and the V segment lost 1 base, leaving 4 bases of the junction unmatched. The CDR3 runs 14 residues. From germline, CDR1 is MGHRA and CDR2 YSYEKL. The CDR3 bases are TGCGCCAGCAGCCAAGGGACAGGGGTAACTGAGCAGTTCTTC. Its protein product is CASSQGTGVTEQFF.